What follows is one TCR beta chain and its context. Its target is not known. Methods used by the authors: CDR3 differences across clinicopathological groups were used to build a distant-metastasis classifier for papillary thyroid cancer. MiXCR reprocessed the PCR reads for TCRdb. The V and J calls were determined by TCRdb, not by the authors. The table records thousands of clones, around 30% of them present only once. The CDR3 length is 16 residues. The V gene's germline CDR1 is SGHAT and CDR2 FQNNGV. Trimming took 5 bases from V and 0 from J, leaving 14 bases between them. The data originate from a study of metastatic and nonmetastatic thyroid tumors. General study points: Compared with benign nodules, malignant thyroid tumors were reported to have significantly higher TCR beta diversity in both blood and tumor.

Thyroid surgery was preceded by no treatment in any patient. Sequences were obtained from tumor tissue. V gene TRBV11-2 combines with J gene TRBJ2-1; weak D call: TRBD2 (6 bases). The TCR sequence derives from a female donor with papillary thyroid cancer or a benign thyroid nodule (not recorded which). Some clones in this sample may be carry-over from other donors' samples. The CDR3: CASSDERRGSYNEQFF. The CDR3 DNA is TGTGCCAGCAGCGACGAGCGGAGGGGCTCCTACAATGAGCAGTTCTTC.